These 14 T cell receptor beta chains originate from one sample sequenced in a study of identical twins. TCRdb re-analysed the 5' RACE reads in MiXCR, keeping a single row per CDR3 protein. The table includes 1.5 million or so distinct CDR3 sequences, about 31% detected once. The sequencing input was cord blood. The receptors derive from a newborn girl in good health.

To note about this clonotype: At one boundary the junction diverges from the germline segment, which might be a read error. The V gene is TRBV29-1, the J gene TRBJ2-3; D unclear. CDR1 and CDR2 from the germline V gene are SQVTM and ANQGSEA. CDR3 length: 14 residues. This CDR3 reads CNVGYARIKDTQYF. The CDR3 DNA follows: TGCAACGTTGGTTATGCCCGGATAAAAGATACGCAGTATTTT.

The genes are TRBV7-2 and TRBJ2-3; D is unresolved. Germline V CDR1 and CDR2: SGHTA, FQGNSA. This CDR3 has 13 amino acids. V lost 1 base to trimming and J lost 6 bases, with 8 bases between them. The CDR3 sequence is CASSLEASDTQYF. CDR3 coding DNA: TGTGCCAGCAGCTTAGAGGCCAGCGATACGCAGTATTTT. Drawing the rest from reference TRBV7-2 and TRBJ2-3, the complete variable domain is GAGVSQSPSNKVTEKGKDVELRCDPISGHTALYWYRQSLGQGLEFLIYFQGNSAPDKSGLPSDRFSAERTGGSVSTLTIQRTQQEDSAVYLCASSLEASDTQYFGPGTRLTVL.

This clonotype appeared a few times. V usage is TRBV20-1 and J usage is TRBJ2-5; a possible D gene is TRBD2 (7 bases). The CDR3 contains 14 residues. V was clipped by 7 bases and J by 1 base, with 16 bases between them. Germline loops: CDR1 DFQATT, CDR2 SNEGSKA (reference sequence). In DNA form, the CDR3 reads TGCAGTGTCACGGGGGGCGAGGGCCAAGAGACCCAGTACTTC. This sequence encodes CSVTGGEGQETQYF.

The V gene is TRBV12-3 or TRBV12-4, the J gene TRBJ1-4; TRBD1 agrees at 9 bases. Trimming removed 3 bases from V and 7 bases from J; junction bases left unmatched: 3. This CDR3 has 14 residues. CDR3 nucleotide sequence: TGTGCCAGCAGTTTGACAGGGGGTGTTGAAAAACTGTTTTTT. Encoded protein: CASSLTGGVEKLFF.

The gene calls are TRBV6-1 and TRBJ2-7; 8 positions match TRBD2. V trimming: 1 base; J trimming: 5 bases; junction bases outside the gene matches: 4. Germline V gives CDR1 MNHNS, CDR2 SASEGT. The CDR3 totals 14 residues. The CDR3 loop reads CASSEGTSLHEQYF. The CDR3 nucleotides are TGTGCCAGCAGTGAAGGGACTAGCCTCCACGAGCAGTACTTC.

The DNA for the CDR3 is TGTGCCAGCAGCCGAGTCCCGGGACGCACAACTAATGAAAAACTGTTTTTT. Amino acids: CASSRVPGRTTNEKLFF. The genes are TRBV27 and TRBJ1-4; D might be TRBD1 (5 bases). The V end lost 6 bases, the J end lost 0 bases, and 17 bases lay between the germline ends. The CDR3 has 17 residues. CDR1 MNHEY and CDR2 SMNVEV come from the germline V gene (reference sequence).

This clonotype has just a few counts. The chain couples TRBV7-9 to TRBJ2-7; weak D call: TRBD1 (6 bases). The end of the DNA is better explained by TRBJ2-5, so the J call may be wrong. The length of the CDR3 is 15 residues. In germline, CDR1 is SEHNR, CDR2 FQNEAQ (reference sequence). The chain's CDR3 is CASSSIRGADETQYF. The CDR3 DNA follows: TGTGCCAGCAGCTCCATCAGGGGCGCGGATGAGACCCAGTACTTC.

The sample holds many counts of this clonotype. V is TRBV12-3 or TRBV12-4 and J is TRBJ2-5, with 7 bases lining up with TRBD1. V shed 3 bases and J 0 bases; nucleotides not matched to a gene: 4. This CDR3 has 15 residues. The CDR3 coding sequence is TGTGCCAGCAGTTTGGGGACAGCGTACCAAGAGACCCAGTACTTC. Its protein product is CASSLGTAYQETQYF.

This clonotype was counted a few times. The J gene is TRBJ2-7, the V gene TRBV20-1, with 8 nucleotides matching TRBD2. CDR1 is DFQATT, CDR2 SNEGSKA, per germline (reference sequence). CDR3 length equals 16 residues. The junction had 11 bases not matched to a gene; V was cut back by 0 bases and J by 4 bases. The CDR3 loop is CSARDPREGPSYEQYF. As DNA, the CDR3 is TGCAGTGCTAGAGATCCCCGGGAGGGTCCATCTTACGAGCAGTACTTC.

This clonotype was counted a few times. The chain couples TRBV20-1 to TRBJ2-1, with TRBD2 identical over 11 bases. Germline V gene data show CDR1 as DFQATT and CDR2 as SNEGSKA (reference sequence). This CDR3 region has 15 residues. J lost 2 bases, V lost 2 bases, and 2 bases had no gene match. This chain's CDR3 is CSARRLAGTYNEQFF. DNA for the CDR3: TGCAGTGCTAGAAGACTAGCGGGGACCTACAATGAGCAGTTCTTC.

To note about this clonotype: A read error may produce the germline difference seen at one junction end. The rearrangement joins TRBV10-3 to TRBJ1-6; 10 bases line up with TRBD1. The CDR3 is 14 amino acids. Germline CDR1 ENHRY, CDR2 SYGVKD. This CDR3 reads CTISEVGQGSPLHF. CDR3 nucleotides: TGTACCATCAGTGAGGTGGGACAGGGGTCACCCCTCCACTTT.

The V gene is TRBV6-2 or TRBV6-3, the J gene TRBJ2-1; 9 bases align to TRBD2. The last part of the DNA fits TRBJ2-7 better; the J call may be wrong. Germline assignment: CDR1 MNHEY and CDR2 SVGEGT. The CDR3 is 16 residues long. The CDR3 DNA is TGTGCCAGCAGTTACTTTAGCGGGAGCTCCTACAATGAGCAGTACTTC. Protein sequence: CASSYFSGSSYNEQYF.

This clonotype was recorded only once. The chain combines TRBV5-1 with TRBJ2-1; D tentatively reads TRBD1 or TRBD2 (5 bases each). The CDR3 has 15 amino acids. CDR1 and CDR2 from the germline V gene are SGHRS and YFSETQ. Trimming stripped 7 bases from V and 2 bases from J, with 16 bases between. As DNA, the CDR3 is TGCGCCAGCGTCGACCGGGACGATACCTACAATGAGCAGTTCTTC. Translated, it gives CASVDRDDTYNEQFF.

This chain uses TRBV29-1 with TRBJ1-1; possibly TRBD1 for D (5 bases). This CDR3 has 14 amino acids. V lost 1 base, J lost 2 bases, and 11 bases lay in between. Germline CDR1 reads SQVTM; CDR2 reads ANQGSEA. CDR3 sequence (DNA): TGCAGCGTTGAAGGCGGGAGGGGAAACACTGAAGCTTTCTTT. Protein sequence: CSVEGGRGNTEAFF.